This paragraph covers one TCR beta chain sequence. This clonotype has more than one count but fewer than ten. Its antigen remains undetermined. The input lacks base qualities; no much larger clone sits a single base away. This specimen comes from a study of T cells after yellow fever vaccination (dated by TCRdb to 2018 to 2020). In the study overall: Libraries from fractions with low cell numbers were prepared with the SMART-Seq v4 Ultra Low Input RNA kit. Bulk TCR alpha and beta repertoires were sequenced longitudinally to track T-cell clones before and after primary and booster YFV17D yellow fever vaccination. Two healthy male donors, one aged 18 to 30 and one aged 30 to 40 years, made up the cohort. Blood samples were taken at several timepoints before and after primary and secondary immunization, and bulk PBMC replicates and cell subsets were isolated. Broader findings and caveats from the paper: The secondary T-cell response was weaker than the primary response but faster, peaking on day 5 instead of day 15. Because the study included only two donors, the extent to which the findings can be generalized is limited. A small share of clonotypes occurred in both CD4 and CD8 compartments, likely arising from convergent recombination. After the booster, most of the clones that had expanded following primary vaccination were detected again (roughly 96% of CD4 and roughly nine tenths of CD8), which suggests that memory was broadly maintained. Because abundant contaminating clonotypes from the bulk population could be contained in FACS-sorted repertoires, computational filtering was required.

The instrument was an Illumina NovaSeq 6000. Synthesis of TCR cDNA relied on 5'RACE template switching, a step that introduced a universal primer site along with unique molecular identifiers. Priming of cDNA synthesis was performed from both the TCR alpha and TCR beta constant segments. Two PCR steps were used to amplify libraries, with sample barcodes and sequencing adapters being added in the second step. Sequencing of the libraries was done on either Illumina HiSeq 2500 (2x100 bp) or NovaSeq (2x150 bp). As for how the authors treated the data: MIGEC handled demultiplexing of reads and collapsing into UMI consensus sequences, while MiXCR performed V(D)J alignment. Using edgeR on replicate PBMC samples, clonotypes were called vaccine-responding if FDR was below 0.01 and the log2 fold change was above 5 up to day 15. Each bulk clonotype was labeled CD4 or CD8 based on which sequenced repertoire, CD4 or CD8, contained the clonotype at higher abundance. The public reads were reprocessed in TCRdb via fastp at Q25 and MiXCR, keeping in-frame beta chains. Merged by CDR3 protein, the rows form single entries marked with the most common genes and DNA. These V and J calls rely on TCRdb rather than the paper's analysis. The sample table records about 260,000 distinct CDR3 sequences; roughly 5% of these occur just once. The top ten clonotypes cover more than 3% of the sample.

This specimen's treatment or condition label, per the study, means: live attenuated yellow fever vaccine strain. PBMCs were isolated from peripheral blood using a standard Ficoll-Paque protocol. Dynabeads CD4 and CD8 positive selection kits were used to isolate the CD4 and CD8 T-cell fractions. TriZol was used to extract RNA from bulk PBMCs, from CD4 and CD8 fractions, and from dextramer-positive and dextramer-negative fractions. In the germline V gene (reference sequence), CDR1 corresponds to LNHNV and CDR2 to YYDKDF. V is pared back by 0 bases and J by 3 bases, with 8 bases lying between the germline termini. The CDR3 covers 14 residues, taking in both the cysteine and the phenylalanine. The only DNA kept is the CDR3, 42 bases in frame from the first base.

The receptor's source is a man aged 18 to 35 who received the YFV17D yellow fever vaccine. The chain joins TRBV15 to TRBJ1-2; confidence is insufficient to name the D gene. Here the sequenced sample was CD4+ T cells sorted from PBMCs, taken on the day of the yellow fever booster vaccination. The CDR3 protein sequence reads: CATSREGGDYGYTF. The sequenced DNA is TGTGCCACCAGCAGAGAGGGTGGAGACTATGGCTACACCTTC.